This T cell receptor (beta chain) was identified in a study of blood T cells in healthy people across ages. Comment on this clonotype: Its antigen is as yet unknown.

V was clipped by 5 bases and J by 3 bases, with 13 bases between them. This CDR3 is built from 14 residues. Germline CDR1 reads SEHNR; CDR2 reads FQNEAQ (reference sequence). Points from the study as a whole: Naive T cell percentage and TCR beta diversity correlated strongly.

The use of a sample-barcoded 5' primer and a J-beta primer mix characterized a second PCR of 7 to 11 cycles. TCRdb analysed the 5' RACE reads with MiXCR anew, one entry per CDR3 protein. This repertoire shows some 1.5 million distinct CDR3 sequences, roughly 43% found once; its top ten account for under 5%. The sample comprised blood. This rearrangement joins TRBV7-9 to TRBJ1-2; D is unclear. The source is a woman under 30 in good health. CDR3 amino acids: CASSLDGNDYGYTF. CDR3 DNA sequence: TGTGCCAGCAGCCTAGATGGCAACGACTATGGCTACACCTTC. Based on the CDR3 plus reference TRBV7-9 and TRBJ1-2, the full variable domain is DTGVSQNPRHKITKRGQNVTFRCDPISEHNRLYWYRQTLGQGPEFLTYFQNEAQLEKSRLLSDRFSAERPKGSFSTLEIQRTEQGDSAMYLCASSLDGNDYGYTFGSGTRLTVV.